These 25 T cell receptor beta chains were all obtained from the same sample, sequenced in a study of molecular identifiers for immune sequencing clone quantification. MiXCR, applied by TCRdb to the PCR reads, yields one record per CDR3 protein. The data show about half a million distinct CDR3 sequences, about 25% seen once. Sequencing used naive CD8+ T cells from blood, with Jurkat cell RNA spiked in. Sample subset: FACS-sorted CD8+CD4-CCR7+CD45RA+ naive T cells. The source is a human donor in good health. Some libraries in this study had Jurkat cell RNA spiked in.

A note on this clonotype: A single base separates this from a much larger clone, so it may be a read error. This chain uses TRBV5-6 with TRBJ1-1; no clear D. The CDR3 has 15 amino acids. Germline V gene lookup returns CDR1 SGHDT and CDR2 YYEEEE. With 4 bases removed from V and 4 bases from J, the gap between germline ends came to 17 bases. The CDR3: CASSPWIGRITEAFF. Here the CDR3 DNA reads TGTGCCAGCAGCCCCTGGATTGGCAGGATCACTGAAGCTTTCTTT.

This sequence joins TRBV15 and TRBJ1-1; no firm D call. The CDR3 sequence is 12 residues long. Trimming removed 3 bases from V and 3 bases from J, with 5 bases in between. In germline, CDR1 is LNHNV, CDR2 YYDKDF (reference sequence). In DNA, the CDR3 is TGTGCCACCAGCAGGGATGACACTGAAGCTTTCTTT. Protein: CATSRDDTEAFF.

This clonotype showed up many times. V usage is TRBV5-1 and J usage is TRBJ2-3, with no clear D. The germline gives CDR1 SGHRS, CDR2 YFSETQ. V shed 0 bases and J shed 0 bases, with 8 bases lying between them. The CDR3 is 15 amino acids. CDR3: CASSLDASSTDTQYF. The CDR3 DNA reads TGCGCCAGCAGCTTGGATGCCAGCAGCACAGATACGCAGTATTTT. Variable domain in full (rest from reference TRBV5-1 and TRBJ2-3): KAGVTQTPRYLIKTRGQQVTLSCSPISGHRSVSWYQQTPGQGLQFLFEYFSETQRNKGNFPGRFSGRQFSNSRSEMNVSTLELGDSALYLCASSLDASSTDTQYFGPGTRLTVL.

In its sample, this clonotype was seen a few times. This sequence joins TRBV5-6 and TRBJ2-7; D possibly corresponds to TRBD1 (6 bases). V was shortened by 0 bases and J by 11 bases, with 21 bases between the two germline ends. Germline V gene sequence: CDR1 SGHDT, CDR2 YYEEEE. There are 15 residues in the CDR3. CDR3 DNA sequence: TGTGCCAGCAGCTTGGGGCACAGGGAAAATTCATGGGAGTACTTC. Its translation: CASSLGHRENSWEYF.

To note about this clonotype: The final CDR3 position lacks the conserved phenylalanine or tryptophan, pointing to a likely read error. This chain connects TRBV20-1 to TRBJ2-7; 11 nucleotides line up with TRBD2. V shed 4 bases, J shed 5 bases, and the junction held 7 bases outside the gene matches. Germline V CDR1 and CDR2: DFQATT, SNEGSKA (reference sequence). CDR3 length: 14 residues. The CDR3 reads CSAITSGSLNEQYL. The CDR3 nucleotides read TGCAGTGCTATTACTAGCGGGAGCCTTAACGAGCAGTACCTC.

CDR3 sequence: CASSYLRTGATNEKLFF. In DNA, the CDR3 is TGTGCCAGCAGTTACTTAAGAACAGGGGCAACTAATGAAAAACTGTTTTTT. The V call is TRBV6-5, the J call TRBJ1-4; 7 nucleotides match TRBD1. This CDR3 is 17 amino acids long. The V and J ends lost 1 base and 0 bases, in that order; junction bases with no gene match: 5. The germline CDR1 and CDR2 sequences are MNHEY and SVGAGI.

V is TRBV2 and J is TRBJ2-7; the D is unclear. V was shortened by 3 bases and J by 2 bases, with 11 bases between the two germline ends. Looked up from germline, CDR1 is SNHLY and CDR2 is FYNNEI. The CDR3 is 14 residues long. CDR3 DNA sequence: TGTGCCAGCAGTGAGATAACGCCGCCCTACGAGCAGTACTTC. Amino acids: CASSEITPPYEQYF.

CDR3 region: CSAKDRGRYEQYF. CDR3 coding DNA: TGCAGTGCCAAGGACAGGGGGCGTTACGAGCAGTACTTC. The J gene is TRBJ2-7, the V gene TRBV20-1, with 11 bases identical to TRBD1. Trimming at V came to 6 bases and at J to 4 bases, leaving 5 bases not matched to a gene. The CDR3 has 13 amino acids. Germline values: CDR1 DFQATT, CDR2 SNEGSKA (reference sequence).

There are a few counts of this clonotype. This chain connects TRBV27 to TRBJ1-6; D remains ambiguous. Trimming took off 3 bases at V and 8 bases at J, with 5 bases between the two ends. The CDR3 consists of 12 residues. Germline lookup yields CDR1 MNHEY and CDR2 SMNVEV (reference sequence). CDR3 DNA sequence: TGTGCCAGCAGTTTCCCAGATTCACCCCTCCACTTT. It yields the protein CASSFPDSPLHF.

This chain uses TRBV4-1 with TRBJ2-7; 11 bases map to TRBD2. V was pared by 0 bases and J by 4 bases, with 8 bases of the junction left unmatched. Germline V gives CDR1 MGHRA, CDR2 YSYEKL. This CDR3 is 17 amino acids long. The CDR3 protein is CASSQDSSGGAIYEQYF. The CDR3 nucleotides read TGCGCCAGCAGCCAAGATAGTAGCGGGGGGGCAATTTACGAGCAGTACTTC.

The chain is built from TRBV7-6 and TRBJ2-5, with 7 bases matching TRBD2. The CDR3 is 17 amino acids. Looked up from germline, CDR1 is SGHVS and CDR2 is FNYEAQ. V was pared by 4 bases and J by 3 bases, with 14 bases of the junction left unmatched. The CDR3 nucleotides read TGTGCCAGCAGCTCGCTCAAGACTAGCTGGCAGAAAGAGACCCAGTACTTC. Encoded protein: CASSSLKTSWQKETQYF. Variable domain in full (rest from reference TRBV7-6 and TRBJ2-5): GAGVSQSPRYKVTKRGQDVALRCDPISGHVSLYWYRQALGQGPEFLTYFNYEAQQDKSGLPNDRFSAERPEGSISTLTIQRTEQRDSAMYRCASSSLKTSWQKETQYFGPGTRLLVL.

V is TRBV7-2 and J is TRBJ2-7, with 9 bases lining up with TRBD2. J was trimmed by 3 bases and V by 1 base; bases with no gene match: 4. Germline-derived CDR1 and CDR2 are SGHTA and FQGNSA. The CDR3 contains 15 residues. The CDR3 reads CASSLGERGVYEQYF. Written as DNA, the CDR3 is TGTGCCAGCAGCTTAGGGGAGCGGGGGGTCTACGAGCAGTACTTC.

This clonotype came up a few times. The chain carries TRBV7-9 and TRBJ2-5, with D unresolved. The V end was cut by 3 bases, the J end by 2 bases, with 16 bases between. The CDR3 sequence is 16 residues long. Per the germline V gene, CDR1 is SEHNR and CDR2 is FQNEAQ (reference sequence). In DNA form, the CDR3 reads TGTGCCAGCAGCTTTAGAACAGAACCTAGACAAGAGACCCAGTACTTC. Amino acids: CASSFRTEPRQETQYF.

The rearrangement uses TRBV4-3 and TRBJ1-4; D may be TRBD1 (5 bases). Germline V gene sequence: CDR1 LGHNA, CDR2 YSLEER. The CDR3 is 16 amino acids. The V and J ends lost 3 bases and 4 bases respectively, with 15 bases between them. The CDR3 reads CASSQASGTLNEKLFF. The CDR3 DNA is TGCGCCAGCAGCCAGGCTTCCGGGACGCTTAATGAAAAACTGTTTTTT.

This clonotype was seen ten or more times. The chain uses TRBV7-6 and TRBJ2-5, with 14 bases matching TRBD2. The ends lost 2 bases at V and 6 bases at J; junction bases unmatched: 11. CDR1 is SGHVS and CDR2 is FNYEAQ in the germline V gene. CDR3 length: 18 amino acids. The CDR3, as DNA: TGTGCCAGCAGCTTATCTTGGACTAGCGGGGGGTTAGAAAAGACCCAGTACTTC. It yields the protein CASSLSWTSGGLEKTQYF.

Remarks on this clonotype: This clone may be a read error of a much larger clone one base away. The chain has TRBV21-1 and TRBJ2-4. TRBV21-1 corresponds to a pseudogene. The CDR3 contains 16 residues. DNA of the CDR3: TGTGCCAGCAGCAAAGCGGCGGGGGTAGCCAAAAACATTCAGTACTTC. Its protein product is CASSKAAGVAKNIQYF.

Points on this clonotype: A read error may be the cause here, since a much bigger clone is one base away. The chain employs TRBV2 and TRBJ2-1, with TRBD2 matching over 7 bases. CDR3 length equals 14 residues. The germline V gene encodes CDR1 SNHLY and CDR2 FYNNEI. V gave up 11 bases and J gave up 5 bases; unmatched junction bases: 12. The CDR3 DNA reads TGTGCCGTCCCCACCGGGGGAGGGAACAATGAGCAGTTCTTC. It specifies CAVPTGGGNNEQFF.

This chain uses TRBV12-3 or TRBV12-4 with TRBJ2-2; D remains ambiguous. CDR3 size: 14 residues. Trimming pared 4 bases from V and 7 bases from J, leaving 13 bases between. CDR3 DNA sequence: TGTGCCAGCAGTTACGTAGTTGGGGTCGGGGAGCTGTTTTTT. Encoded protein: CASSYVVGVGELFF.

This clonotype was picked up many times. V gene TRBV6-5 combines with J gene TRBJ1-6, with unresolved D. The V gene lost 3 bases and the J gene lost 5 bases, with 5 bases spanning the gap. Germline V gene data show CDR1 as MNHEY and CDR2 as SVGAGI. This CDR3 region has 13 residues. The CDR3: CASSYTDNSPLHF. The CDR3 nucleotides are TGTGCCAGCAGTTATACCGATAATTCACCCCTCCACTTT.

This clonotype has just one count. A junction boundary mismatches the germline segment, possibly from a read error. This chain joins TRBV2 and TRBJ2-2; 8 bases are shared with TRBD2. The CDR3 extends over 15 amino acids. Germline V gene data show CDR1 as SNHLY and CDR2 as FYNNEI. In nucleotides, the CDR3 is TGTGCCACCCAAGGCGCGGGGGGCAACACCGGGGCGCTGTTTTTT. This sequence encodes CATQGAGGNTGALFF. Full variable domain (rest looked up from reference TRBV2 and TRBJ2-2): EPEVTQTPSHQVTQMGQEVILRCVPISNHLYFYWYRQILGQKVEFLVSFYNNEISEKSEIFDDQFSVERPDGSNFTLKIRSTKLEDSAMYFCATQGAGGNTGALFFGEGSRLTVL.

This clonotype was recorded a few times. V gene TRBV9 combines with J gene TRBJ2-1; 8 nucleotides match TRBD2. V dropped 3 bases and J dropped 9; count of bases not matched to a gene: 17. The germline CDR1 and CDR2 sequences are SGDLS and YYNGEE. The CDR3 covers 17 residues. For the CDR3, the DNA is TGTGCCAGCAGCGAGTACCAGCCGGGGAGCGGGGGAAGTGAGCAGTTCTTC. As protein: CASSEYQPGSGGSEQFF.

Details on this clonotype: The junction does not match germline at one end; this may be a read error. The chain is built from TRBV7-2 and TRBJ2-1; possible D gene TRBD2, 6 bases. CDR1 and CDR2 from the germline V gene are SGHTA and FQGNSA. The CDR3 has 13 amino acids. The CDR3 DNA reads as TGTGCCAGCTTAGCGGAAACTTCCAATGAGCAGTCCTTC. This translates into CASLAETSNEQSF.

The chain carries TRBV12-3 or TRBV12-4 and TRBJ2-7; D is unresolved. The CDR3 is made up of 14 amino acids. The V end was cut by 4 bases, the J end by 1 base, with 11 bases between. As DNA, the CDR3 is TGTGCCAGCAGTTCCGGCGGTGAGTCCTACGAGCAGTACTTC. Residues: CASSSGGESYEQYF.

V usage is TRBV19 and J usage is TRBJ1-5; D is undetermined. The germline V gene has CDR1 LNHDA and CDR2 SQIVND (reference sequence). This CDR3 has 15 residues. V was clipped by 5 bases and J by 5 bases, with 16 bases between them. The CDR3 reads CASSRIRESYQPQHF. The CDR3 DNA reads TGTGCCAGTAGTCGTATAAGGGAGAGCTATCAGCCCCAGCATTTT. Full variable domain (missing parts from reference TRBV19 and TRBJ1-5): DGGITQSPKYLFRKEGQNVTLSCEQNLNHDAMYWYRQDPGQGLRLIYYSQIVNDFQKGDIAEGYSVSREKKESFPLTVTSAQKNPTAFYLCASSRIRESYQPQHFGDGTRLSIL.

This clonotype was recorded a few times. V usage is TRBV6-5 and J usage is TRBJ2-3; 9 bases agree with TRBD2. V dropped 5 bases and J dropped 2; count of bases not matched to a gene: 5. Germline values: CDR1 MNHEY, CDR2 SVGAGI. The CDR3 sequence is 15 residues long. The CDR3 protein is CASSLSGGNTDTQYF. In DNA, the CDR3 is TGTGCCAGCAGTCTTAGCGGGGGTAACACAGATACGCAGTATTTT.